The 29 T cell receptor beta chains below all came from one sample that was sequenced in a study of control samples from healthy donors and cancer patients. Sequencing used immunoSEQ multiplex PCR; TCRdb keeps in-frame clones, though not all of them. The sample comprises about 130,000 clones, more than 85% of which are singletons, and around 1.8% rests with the top ten. Input material: blood. Receptor source: a man in his late teens or twenties in good health.

CDR3 region: CASSLAGIQPQHF. Written as DNA, the CDR3 is TGCGCCAGCAGCTTAGCGGGTATTCAGCCCCAGCATTTT. The rearrangement links TRBV5-1 to TRBJ1-5; D not certain. The CDR3 contains 13 residues. V lost 2 bases to trimming and J lost 6 bases, with 9 bases between them. The germline V gene encodes CDR1 SGHRS and CDR2 YFSETQ. Drawing the rest from reference TRBV5-1 and TRBJ1-5, the complete variable domain is KAGVTQTPRYLIKTRGQQVTLSCSPISGHRSVSWYQQTPGQGLQFLFEYFSETQRNKGNFPGRFSGRQFSNSRSEMNVSTLELGDSALYLCASSLAGIQPQHFGDGTRLSIL.

The chain carries TRBV6-2 or TRBV6-3 and TRBJ2-7; 7 bases are shared with TRBD1. V was pared by 5 bases and J by 1 base, with 8 bases of the junction left unmatched. Germline CDR1 reads MNHEY; CDR2 reads SVGEGT. The CDR3 runs to 15 residues. CDR3 coding DNA: TGTGCCAGCAGTGACCGACAGGGCCTATCCTACGAGCAGTACTTC. Translated: CASSDRQGLSYEQYF.

V usage is TRBV11-1 and J usage is TRBJ2-1; D ambiguous. V lost 1 base to trimming and J lost 6 bases, with 7 bases between them. CDR1 and CDR2 (germline): SGHAT, FQDESV (reference sequence). The CDR3 has 13 amino acids. The CDR3 DNA reads as TGTGCCAGCAGCTTAGATATCATCAATGAGCAGTTCTTC. Encoded protein: CASSLDIINEQFF.

This clone has a single count. The rearrangement links TRBV9 to TRBJ1-2; D unresolved. Trimming removed 3 bases from V and 8 bases from J, with 14 bases in between. This CDR3 has 13 residues. Germline values: CDR1 SGDLS, CDR2 YYNGEE. The CDR3 DNA reads TGTGCCAGCAGCGGGTTAATATCGGGCGGCTACACCTTC. It codes for CASSGLISGGYTF.

This clone has a single count. The J gene is TRBJ2-6, the V gene TRBV29-1; tentative D call: TRBD1 (5 bases). The germline V and J ends were trimmed by 6 bases and 2 bases, with 11 bases remaining between them. Germline assignment: CDR1 SQVTM and CDR2 ANQGSEA. This CDR3 is built from 14 residues. CDR3: CSVIGQAGANVLTF. The CDR3, as DNA: TGCAGCGTGATAGGACAAGCTGGGGCCAACGTCCTGACTTTC.

This sequence joins TRBV11-2 and TRBJ2-1; the D is unclear. This CDR3 is built from 15 residues. The ends were cut back, 3 bases at V and 8 bases at J, with 17 bases in the middle. From germline, CDR1 is SGHAT and CDR2 FQNNGV. CDR3 residues: CASSFLVLGFDEQFF. CDR3 bases: TGTGCCAGCAGCTTCCTGGTACTTGGCTTCGATGAGCAGTTCTTC.

This chain uses TRBV7-9 with TRBJ1-1; 7 positions match TRBD1. V lost 5 bases and J lost 0; bases outside the gene matches: 3. Germline lookup yields CDR1 SEHNR and CDR2 FQNEAQ (reference sequence). The CDR3 has 14 residues. CDR3 protein: CASSPQGLNTEAFF. CDR3 sequence (DNA): TGTGCCAGCAGCCCACAGGGGCTGAACACTGAAGCTTTCTTT.

The rearrangement joins TRBV11-2 to TRBJ2-7; D gene uncertain. Trimming shortened V by 1 base and J by 3 bases, and 19 bases separated the two germline ends. This CDR3 comprises 17 residues. Germline V gives CDR1 SGHAT, CDR2 FQNNGV. CDR3 in DNA: TGTGCCAGCAGCTTAGTTGTGGTTGGGCGGTCCTACTACGAGCAGTACTTC. It specifies CASSLVVVGRSYYEQYF.

The chain combines TRBV7-9 with TRBJ2-1; perhaps TRBD2 as D (5 bases). Germline V gene sequence: CDR1 SEHNR, CDR2 FQNEAQ (reference sequence). The CDR3 sequence is 12 residues long. The V end was cut by 8 bases, the J end by 6 bases, with 11 bases between. The CDR3 loop reads CASGLSSNEQFF. CDR3 coding DNA: TGTGCCAGCGGACTGAGTTCCAATGAGCAGTTCTTC.

This clone showed up just once. At one of its ends the junction is not consistent with the germline gene, which may arise from a read error. The V call is TRBV6-2 or TRBV6-3, the J call TRBJ2-1; D ambiguous. The CDR3 is 11 amino acids. Germline CDR1 is MNHEY and CDR2 is SVGEGT. This CDR3 is CASSYSFSMVF. Written as DNA, the CDR3 is TGTGCCAGCAGTTACTCGTTTAGTATGGTCTTC.

The gene calls are TRBV30 and TRBJ2-5; a possible D gene is TRBD2 (5 bases). Germline V gene sequence: CDR1 GTSNPN, CDR2 SVGIG (reference sequence). Between the trimmed V and J ends, which lost 0 bases and 0 bases, there was a span of 8 bases. The CDR3 loop spans 14 amino acids. In nucleotides, the CDR3 is TGTGCCTGGAGTGTGAAGGACTACCAAGAGACCCAGTACTTC. It translates to CAWSVKDYQETQYF.

The chain joins TRBV18 to TRBJ1-6; D gene uncertain. V was clipped by 2 bases and J by 6 bases, with 5 bases between them. Germline CDR1 reads KGHSH; CDR2 reads LQKENI. The CDR3 runs 13 residues. In nucleotides, the CDR3 is TGTGCCAGCTCACCATACAGTAATTCACCCCTCCACTTT. Protein sequence: CASSPYSNSPLHF.

The V call is TRBV24-1, the J call TRBJ1-1; 8 bases map to TRBD1. This CDR3 has 15 amino acids. Germline-derived CDR1 and CDR2 are KGHDR and SFDVKD. V shed 3 bases and J 3 bases; nucleotides not matched to a gene: 5. The CDR3 loop is CATSDAGTGDTEAFF. As DNA, the CDR3 is TGTGCCACCAGTGATGCCGGGACAGGAGACACTGAAGCTTTCTTT.

V gene TRBV12-3 or TRBV12-4 combines with J gene TRBJ1-1; D perhaps matches TRBD1 (5 bases). V was cut by 7 bases and J by 7 bases, with 16 bases left in between. The CDR3 spans 13 residues. DNA for the CDR3: TGTGCCAGCACGACCCAGGGCCCCGGTGAAGCTTTCTTT. Its protein is CASTTQGPGEAFF.

This rearrangement joins TRBV13 to TRBJ1-1; D is undetermined. This CDR3 comprises 13 residues. V was trimmed by 3 bases and J by 7 bases, leaving 12 bases between them. Germline V gives CDR1 PRHDT, CDR2 FYEKMQ (reference sequence). CDR3 in DNA: TGTGCCAGCAGCTTGCTTTCGGACGGTGAAGCTTTCTTT. Amino acid sequence: CASSLLSDGEAFF.

This chain joins TRBV5-1 and TRBJ2-2; D gene unclear. V dropped 0 bases and J dropped 5 bases, with 8 bases sitting between them. CDR3 length equals 14 residues. From germline, CDR1 is SGHRS and CDR2 YFSETQ. CDR3 sequence reads: CASSLAGVTGELFF. CDR3 nucleotides: TGCGCCAGCAGCTTGGCCGGAGTTACCGGGGAGCTGTTTTTT. Filled out from reference TRBV5-1 and TRBJ2-2, the complete variable domain reads KAGVTQTPRYLIKTRGQQVTLSCSPISGHRSVSWYQQTPGQGLQFLFEYFSETQRNKGNFPGRFSGRQFSNSRSEMNVSTLELGDSALYLCASSLAGVTGELFFGEGSRLTVL.

The chain joins TRBV5-1 to TRBJ2-1; 7 bases agree with TRBD2. The junction had 10 bases not matched to a gene; V was cut back by 1 base and J by 9 bases. Germline assignment: CDR1 SGHRS and CDR2 YFSETQ. This CDR3 has 15 amino acids. The CDR3 reads CASSLSGGAGSEQFF. The DNA of the CDR3 is TGCGCCAGCAGCTTGTCCGGGGGAGCGGGGAGTGAGCAGTTCTTC.

The chain carries TRBV7-9 and TRBJ2-7; D ambiguous. The germline V gene has CDR1 SEHNR and CDR2 FQNEAQ (reference sequence). The CDR3 is made up of 13 amino acids. Trimming removed 3 bases from V and 5 bases from J, with 11 bases in between. CDR3 sequence: CASSFTRENEQYF. The CDR3 nucleotides are TGTGCCAGCAGCTTTACCCGAGAGAACGAGCAGTACTTC.

The chain carries TRBV7-3 and TRBJ2-3; TRBD2 aligns across 10 bases. With 5 bases clipped from V and 3 bases from J, the junction kept 5 bases outside the gene matches. Looked up from germline, CDR1 is SGHTA and CDR2 is FQGTGA. The CDR3 sequence is 15 residues long. CDR3 sequence: CASSTAAGGTDTQYF. DNA of the CDR3: TGTGCCAGCAGCACGGCAGCGGGAGGGACAGATACGCAGTATTTT.

A few counts support this clone. The rearrangement links TRBV6-5 to TRBJ1-5; unclear D gene. Germline V lookup: CDR1 MNHEY, CDR2 SVGAGI. The CDR3 is 15 amino acids. The V and J ends lost 0 bases and 0 bases respectively, with 6 bases between them. The CDR3: CASSYSGSSNQPQHF. In DNA, the CDR3 is TGTGCCAGCAGTTACTCGGGCAGTAGCAATCAGCCCCAGCATTTT.

This chain connects TRBV7-9 to TRBJ2-1; 8 bases match TRBD2. CDR1 SEHNR and CDR2 FQNEAQ come from the germline V gene (reference sequence). This CDR3 spans 18 amino acids. J gave up 3 bases and V 5 bases, and 15 bases lay outside the gene matches. The DNA of the CDR3 is TGTGCCAGCAGCCCCCCGGGACTAGAAGGTCGTGGCTACAATGAGCAGTTCTTC. This gives the protein CASSPPGLEGRGYNEQFF. Full variable domain (missing parts from reference TRBV7-9 and TRBJ2-1): DTGVSQNPRHKITKRGQNVTFRCDPISEHNRLYWYRQTLGQGPEFLTYFQNEAQLEKSRLLSDRFSAERPKGSFSTLEIQRTEQGDSAMYLCASSPPGLEGRGYNEQFFGPGTRLTVL.

This clone appeared a single time. V and J are TRBV19 and TRBJ2-1, with 10 positions matching TRBD2. CDR1 and CDR2 from the germline V gene are LNHDA and SQIVND (reference sequence). This CDR3 spans 21 amino acids. Trimming took 0 bases from V and 0 from J; bases not matched to a gene: 14. The CDR3 here is CASSIDQGGLALPSSYNEQFF. CDR3 DNA: TGTGCCAGTAGTATAGATCAAGGGGGACTAGCGCTACCGAGCTCCTACAATGAGCAGTTCTTC.

CDR3 residues: CASSQVGRGRKNATNEKLFF. CDR3 nucleotides: TGCGCCAGCAGCCAAGTCGGGAGGGGACGGAAGAATGCAACTAATGAAAAACTGTTTTTT. This chain joins TRBV4-1 and TRBJ1-4, with D perhaps matching TRBD1 (5 bases). With 1 base removed from V and 0 bases from J, the gap between germline ends came to 21 bases. CDR3 length: 20 amino acids. Germline lookup yields CDR1 MGHRA and CDR2 YSYEKL.

The chain couples TRBV30 to TRBJ2-3; D tentatively fits TRBD1 or TRBD2 (5 bases each). The germline V gene has CDR1 GTSNPN and CDR2 SVGIG (reference sequence). Trimming took off 5 bases at V and 0 bases at J, with 24 bases between the two ends. The CDR3 spans 18 residues. The CDR3 reads CAWAGIEGRRPSTDTQYF. The CDR3 DNA reads as TGTGCCTGGGCAGGTATCGAGGGACGGCGGCCTAGCACAGATACGCAGTATTTT.

V and J are TRBV10-3 and TRBJ1-1; tentatively, D is TRBD1 (5 bases). In germline, CDR1 is ENHRY, CDR2 SYGVKD. Trimming took 11 bases from V and 3 from J, leaving 16 bases between them. The CDR3 has 13 residues. The CDR3 DNA follows: TGTGCCCTCAAATCGGGGGGGGACACTGAAGCTTTCTTT. Amino acids: CALKSGGDTEAFF.

J is TRBJ1-1 and V is TRBV12-3 or TRBV12-4; D not resolved. Trimming stripped 6 bases from V and 2 bases from J, with 4 bases between. The CDR3 extends over 11 amino acids. The CDR3 DNA reads TGTGCCAGCAGAACCAACACTGAAGCTTTCTTT. Translation gives CASRTNTEAFF.

The chain carries TRBV7-8 and TRBJ1-1; unclear D gene. Germline-derived CDR1 and CDR2 are SGHVS and FQNEAQ. CDR3 size: 15 residues. Trimming took 2 bases from V and 1 from J, leaving 11 bases between them. The CDR3 protein is CASSLFRGSNTEAFF. CDR3 nucleotide sequence: TGTGCCAGCAGCTTATTCCGGGGATCGAACACTGAAGCTTTCTTT.

The chain uses TRBV7-9 and TRBJ2-4; possible D gene TRBD2, 6 bases. The ends were cut back, 7 bases at V and 0 bases at J, with 13 bases in the middle. The CDR3 has 15 amino acids. CDR1 is SEHNR and CDR2 is FQNEAQ in the germline V gene (reference sequence). The CDR3 loop is CASIGGELAKNIQYF. CDR3 DNA: TGTGCCAGCATAGGAGGGGAACTAGCCAAAAACATTCAGTACTTC.

V gene TRBV6-5 combines with J gene TRBJ1-4; D is unclear. The CDR3 consists of 14 residues. V dropped 1 base and J dropped 2 bases, with 5 bases sitting between them. The germline V gene encodes CDR1 MNHEY and CDR2 SVGAGI. The CDR3 DNA sequence: TGTGCCAGCAGTTACTTTTCCACTAATGAAAAACTGTTTTTT. It codes for CASSYFSTNEKLFF.